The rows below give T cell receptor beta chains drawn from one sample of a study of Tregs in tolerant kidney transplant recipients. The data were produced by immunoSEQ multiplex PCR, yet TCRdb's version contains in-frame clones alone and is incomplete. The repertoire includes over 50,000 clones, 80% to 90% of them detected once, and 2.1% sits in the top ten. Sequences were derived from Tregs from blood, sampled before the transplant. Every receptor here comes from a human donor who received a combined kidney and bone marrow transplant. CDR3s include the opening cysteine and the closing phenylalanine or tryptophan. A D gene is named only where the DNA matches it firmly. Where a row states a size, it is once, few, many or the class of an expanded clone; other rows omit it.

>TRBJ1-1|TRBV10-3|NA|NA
TGTGCCATCAGTGAGTCGACCACTGAAGCTTTCTTT
CAISESTTEAFF
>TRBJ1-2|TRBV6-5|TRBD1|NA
TGTGCCAGCACCCTAGACAGGGTAGGCTACACCTTC
CASTLDRVGYTF
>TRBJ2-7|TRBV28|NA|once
TGTGCCAGCAGCTGGGCGACTTTCTCCTACGAGCAGTACTTC
CASSWATFSYEQYF
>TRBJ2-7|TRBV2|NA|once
TGTGCCGGCTACATCGTGGGGCTACCCTCCTACGAGCAGTACTTC
CAGYIVGLPSYEQYF
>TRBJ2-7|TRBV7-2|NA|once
TGTGCCAGCAGCACAAAAATCCACGAGCAGTACTTC
CASSTKIHEQYF
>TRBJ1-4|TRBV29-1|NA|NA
TGCAGCGTTGGGGATGAGGTCGGAAAACTGTTTTTT
CSVGDEVGKLFF
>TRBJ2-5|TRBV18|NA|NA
TGTGCCAGCTCACCTGGCTGGGGAGAGACCCAGTACTTC
CASSPGWGETQYF
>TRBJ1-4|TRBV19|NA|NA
TGTGCCAGTAGATCGGGGGCACCTAATGAAAAACTGTTTTTT
CASRSGAPNEKLFF
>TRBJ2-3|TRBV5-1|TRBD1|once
TGCGCCAGCAGCTTGGCCGGGACAGGGCTGCAAGATACGCAGTATTTT
CASSLAGTGLQDTQYF
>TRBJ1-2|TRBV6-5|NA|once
TGTGCCAGCAGTTCCCCCCAGGGCCGGAACTATGGCTACACCTTC
CASSSPQGRNYGYTF
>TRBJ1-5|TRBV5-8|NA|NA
TGTGCCAGCAGCAGATTGGACAAGGGCAATCAGCCCCAGCATTTT
CASSRLDKGNQPQHF
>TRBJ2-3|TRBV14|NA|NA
TGTGCCAGCAGCCAAGATTGGAGGTGGGGGACAGATACGCAGTATTTT
CASSQDWRWGTDTQYF
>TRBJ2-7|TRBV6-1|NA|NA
TGTGCCACAACTAGCCGGTACGAGCAGTACTTC
CATTSRYEQYF
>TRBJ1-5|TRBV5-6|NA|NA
TGTGCCAGCAGCTTGTCTCGGGGACCCAATCAGCCCCAGCATTTT
CASSLSRGPNQPQHF
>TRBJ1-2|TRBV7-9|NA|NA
TGTGCCAGCAGCTTAGTTGGCGGGATTGGAGTTGGCTACACCTTC
CASSLVGGIGVGYTF
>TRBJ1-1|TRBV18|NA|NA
TGTGCCAGCTCAGAAGGGCGGGACACTGAAGCTTTCTTT
CASSEGRDTEAFF
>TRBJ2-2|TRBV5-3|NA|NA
TGTGCCAGAAGCTTGTTGGGGCGGAACGACACCGGGGAGCTGTTTTTT
CARSLLGRNDTGELFF
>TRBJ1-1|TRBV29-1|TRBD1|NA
TGCAGCGTTGGGACAGGGACATGGGCTTTCTTT
CSVGTGTWAFF
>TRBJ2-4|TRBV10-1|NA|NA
TGCGCCAGCAGTGAAACAGTAGCCAAAAACATTCAGTACTTC
CASSETVAKNIQYF
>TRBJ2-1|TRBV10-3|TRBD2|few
TGTGCCATCAGTGAGCTCCCCGGGAGGGGCGGAGATGAGCAGTTCTTC
CAISELPGRGGDEQFF